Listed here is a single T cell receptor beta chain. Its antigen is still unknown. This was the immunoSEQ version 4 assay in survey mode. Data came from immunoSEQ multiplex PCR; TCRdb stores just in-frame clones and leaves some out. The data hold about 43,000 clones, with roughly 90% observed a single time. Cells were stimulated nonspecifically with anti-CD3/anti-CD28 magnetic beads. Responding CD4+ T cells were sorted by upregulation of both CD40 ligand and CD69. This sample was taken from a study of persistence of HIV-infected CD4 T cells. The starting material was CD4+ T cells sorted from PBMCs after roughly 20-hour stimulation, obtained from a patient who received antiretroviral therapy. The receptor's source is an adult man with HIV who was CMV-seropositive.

The CDR3 loop is CASSVGLAKYEQYF. CDR3 sequence (DNA): TGTGCCAGCAGCGTAGGGCTAGCGAAATACGAGCAGTACTTC. This rearrangement joins TRBV9 to TRBJ2-7; tentative D call: TRBD2 (6 bases). The germline V and J ends were trimmed by 0 bases and 4 bases, with 11 bases remaining between them. This CDR3 spans 14 amino acids. Germline CDR1 is SGDLS and CDR2 is YYNGEE.